Sequencing of this T cell receptor beta chain was carried out in a study of T cell repertoires in cytomegalovirus infection. TCRdb reprocessed the reads with MiXCR, giving one entry per CDR3 protein. Altogether tens of thousands of distinct CDR3 sequences are present, approximately 52% being singletons, with the ten largest covering 80% to 95%. V was pared by 6 bases and J by 3 bases, with 12 bases between. CDR3 size: 14 residues. Germline V CDR1 and CDR2: MNHEY, SMNVEV (reference sequence). In regard to this clonotype: The target antigen is unknown.

The rearrangement joins TRBV27 to TRBJ1-5; D uncertain. This TCR was sampled from a human donor in good health (CMV status not recorded). Some clones in this sample may be carry-over from other donors' samples. The specimen comprised CD8+ T cells from cultured PBMCs, sampled from culture after CMV antigen stimulation. The CDR3 loop is CASSSASNNQPQHF. As DNA, the CDR3 is TGTGCCAGCAGCTCCGCCTCGAACAATCAGCCCCAGCATTTT.